This T cell receptor (beta chain) stems from a study of blood T cell repertoires in COVID-19. CDR1 and CDR2 (germline): MNHEY, SMNVEV (reference sequence). V shed 2 bases, J shed 9 bases, and the junction held 3 bases outside the gene matches. The CDR3 is made up of 12 amino acids. Here immunoSEQ multiplex PCR was the method, and the copy in TCRdb shows in-frame clones only, minus some. This table holds approximately 260,000 clones, about nine tenths found once. This clonotype was obtained from a woman in her thirties or forties with acute or convalescent COVID-19. The sample consisted of peripheral blood. The V gene is TRBV27, the J gene TRBJ1-1, with 7 bases fitting TRBD1. The CDR3 DNA is TGTGCCAGCAGTTTAATGACAGGGCAAGCTTTCTTT. Translation gives CASSLMTGQAFF.